One T cell receptor (beta chain) is described in this entry. The repertoire was sequenced with immunoSEQ multiplex PCR; TCRdb's copy has only in-frame clones and lacks some. The sample gives more than 2 million clones, more than 90% of which show up once; roughly 0.13% is in the top ten. This sample was included in a study of shared clonotypes between healthy human individuals. The CDR3 length is 16 residues. Germline CDR1 reads LNHDA; CDR2 reads SQIVND (reference sequence). Deletions cut 4 bases from V and 3 bases from J, with 16 bases between. The sample was naive CD4+ T cells sorted from blood. The subset was: CD45RA+ positively selected. The chain employs TRBV19 and TRBJ1-5, with a tentative D call TRBD1 (5 bases). This receptor was taken from a man aged 18 to 29 in good health. The CDR3 here is CASSKTGDLFNQPQHF. The CDR3 DNA is TGTGCCAGTAGTAAAACAGGAGACTTATTCAATCAGCCCCAGCATTTT. The full variable domain, its missing parts supplied by reference TRBV19 and TRBJ1-5, is DGGITQSPKYLFRKEGQNVTLSCEQNLNHDAMYWYRQDPGQGLRLIYYSQIVNDFQKGDIAEGYSVSREKKESFPLTVTSAQKNPTAFYLCASSKTGDLFNQPQHFGDGTRLSIL.